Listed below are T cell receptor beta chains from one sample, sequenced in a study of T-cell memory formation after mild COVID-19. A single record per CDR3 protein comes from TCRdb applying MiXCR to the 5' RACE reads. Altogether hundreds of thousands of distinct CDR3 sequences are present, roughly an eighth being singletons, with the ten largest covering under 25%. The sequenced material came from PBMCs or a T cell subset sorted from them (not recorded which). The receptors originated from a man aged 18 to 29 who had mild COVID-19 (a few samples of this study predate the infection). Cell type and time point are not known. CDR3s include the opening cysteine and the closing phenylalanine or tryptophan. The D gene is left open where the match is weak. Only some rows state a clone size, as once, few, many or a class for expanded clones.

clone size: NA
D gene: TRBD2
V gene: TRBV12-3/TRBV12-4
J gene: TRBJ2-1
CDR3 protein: CAISTSGSYNEQFF
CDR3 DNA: TGTGCCATCTCAACTAGCGGATCTTACAATGAGCAGTTCTTC

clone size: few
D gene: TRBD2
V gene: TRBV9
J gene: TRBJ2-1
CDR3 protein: CASSGDSGGPLYNEQFF
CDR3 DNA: TGTGCCAGCAGCGGGGATAGCGGGGGGCCGCTTTACAATGAGCAGTTCTTC

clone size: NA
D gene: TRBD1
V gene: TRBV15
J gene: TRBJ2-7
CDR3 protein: CATGRDRGFTEQYF
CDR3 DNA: TGTGCCACCGGACGGGACAGGGGATTCACCGAGCAGTACTTC

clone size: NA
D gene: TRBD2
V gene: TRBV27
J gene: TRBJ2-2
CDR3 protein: CASRFLAGTGELFF
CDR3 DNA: TGTGCCAGCAGGTTTCTAGCGGGCACCGGGGAGCTGTTTTTT

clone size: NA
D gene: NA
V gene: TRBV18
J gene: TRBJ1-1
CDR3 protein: CASSPIHQNTEAFF
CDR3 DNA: TGTGCCAGCTCACCTATACACCAGAACACTGAAGCTTTCTTT

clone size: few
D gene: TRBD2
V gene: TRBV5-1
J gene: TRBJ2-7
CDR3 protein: CASSAERDRYEQYF
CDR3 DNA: TGCGCCAGCTCTGCAGAGCGGGACCGATACGAGCAGTACTTC

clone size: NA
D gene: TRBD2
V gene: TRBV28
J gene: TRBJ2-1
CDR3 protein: CASSLRIGSGYNEQFF
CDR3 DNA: TGTGCCAGCAGTTTAAGGATTGGTAGCGGGTACAATGAGCAGTTCTTC

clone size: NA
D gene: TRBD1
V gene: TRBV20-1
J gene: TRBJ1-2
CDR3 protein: CSPQGTAYGYTF
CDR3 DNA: TGCAGTCCCCAGGGGACAGCCTATGGCTACACCTTC

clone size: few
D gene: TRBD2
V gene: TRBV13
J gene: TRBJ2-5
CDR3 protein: CASSFWIAGQETQYF
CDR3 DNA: TGTGCCAGCAGCTTTTGGATAGCGGGACAAGAGACCCAGTACTTC

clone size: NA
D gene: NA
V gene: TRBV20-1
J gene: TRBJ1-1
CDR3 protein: CSARAGAGAFF
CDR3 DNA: TGCAGTGCTAGAGCGGGGGCCGGGGCTTTCTTT

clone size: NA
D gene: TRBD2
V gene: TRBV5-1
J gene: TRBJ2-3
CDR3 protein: CASSKVAGEITDTQYF
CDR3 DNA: TGCGCCAGCAGCAAGGTAGCGGGGGAAATCACAGATACGCAGTATTTT

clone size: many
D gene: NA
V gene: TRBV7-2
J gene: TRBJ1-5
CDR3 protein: CASSSGRAPQPQHF
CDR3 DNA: TGTGCCAGCAGCTCGGGAAGGGCCCCTCAGCCCCAGCATTTT

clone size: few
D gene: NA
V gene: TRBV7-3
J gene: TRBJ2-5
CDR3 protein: CASSPTRQVRETQYF
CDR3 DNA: TGTGCCAGCAGCCCCACTAGGCAGGTCCGAGAGACCCAGTACTTC

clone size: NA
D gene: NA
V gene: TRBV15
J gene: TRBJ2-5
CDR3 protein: CATSGKTGPQETQYF
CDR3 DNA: TGTGCCACCAGCGGAAAGACTGGGCCCCAAGAGACCCAGTACTTC

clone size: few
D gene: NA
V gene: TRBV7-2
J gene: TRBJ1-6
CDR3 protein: CASSLVRLSSPLHF
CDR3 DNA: TGTGCCAGCAGCTTAGTGCGGCTGTCATCACCCCTCCACTTT

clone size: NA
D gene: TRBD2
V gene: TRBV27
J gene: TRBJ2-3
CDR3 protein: CASSTSGGPGNTQYF
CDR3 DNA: TGTGCCAGCAGTACTAGCGGGGGCCCAGGGAATACGCAGTATTTT

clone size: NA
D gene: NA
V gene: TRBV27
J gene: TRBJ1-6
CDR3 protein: CASSLSPGANSPLHF
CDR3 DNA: TGTGCCAGCAGTTTATCGCCAGGAGCTAATTCACCCCTCCACTTT

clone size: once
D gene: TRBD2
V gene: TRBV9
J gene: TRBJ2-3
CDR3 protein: CASSVEGGGAYTQYF
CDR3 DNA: TGTGCCAGCAGCGTAGAGGGCGGGGGGGCCTATACGCAGTATTTT

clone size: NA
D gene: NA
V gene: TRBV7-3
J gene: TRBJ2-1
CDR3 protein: CASSLGTSNNEQFF
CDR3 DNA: TGTGCCAGCAGCTTGGGTACTAGCAACAATGAGCAGTTCTTC

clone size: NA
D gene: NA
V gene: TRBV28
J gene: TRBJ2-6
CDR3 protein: CASSLGGSSGANVLTF
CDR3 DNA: TGTGCCAGCAGCCTTGGGGGGAGCTCTGGGGCCAACGTCCTGACTTTC

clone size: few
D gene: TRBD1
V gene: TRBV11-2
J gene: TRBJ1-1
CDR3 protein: CASSLGQGAAEAFF
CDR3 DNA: TGTGCCAGCAGCCTGGGACAGGGGGCCGCTGAAGCTTTCTTT

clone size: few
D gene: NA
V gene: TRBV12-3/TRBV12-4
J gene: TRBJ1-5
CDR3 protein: CASSLSAGFQPQHF
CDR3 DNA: TGTGCCAGCAGTTTATCGGCAGGGTTTCAGCCCCAGCATTTT

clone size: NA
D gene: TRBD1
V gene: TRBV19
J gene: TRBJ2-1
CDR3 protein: CASSTPGQRYNEQFF
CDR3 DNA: TGTGCCAGTAGTACTCCGGGACAGCGGTACAATGAGCAGTTCTTC

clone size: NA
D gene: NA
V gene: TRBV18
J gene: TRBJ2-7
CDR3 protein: CASSPGWGDSYEQYF
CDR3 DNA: TGTGCCAGCTCACCAGGATGGGGGGACTCCTACGAGCAGTACTTC

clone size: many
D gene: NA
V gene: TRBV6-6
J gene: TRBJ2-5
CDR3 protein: CASSYEGETQYF
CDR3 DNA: TGTGCCAGCAGTTACGAGGGAGAGACCCAGTACTTC

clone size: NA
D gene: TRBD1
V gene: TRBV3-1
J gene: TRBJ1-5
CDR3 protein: CASSQGTGHQPQHF
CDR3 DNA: TGTGCCAGCAGCCAGGGGACAGGGCATCAGCCCCAGCATTTT

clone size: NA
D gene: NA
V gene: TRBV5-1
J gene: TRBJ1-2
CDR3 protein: CASSLGQGRGRGYTF
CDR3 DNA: TGCGCCAGCAGCTTGGGCCAGGGACGGGGCCGTGGCTACACCTTC

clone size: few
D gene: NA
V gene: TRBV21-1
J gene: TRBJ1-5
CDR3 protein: CASSGDSGGPQHF
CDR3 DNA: TGTGCCAGCAGCGGGGACAGCGGCGGGCCCCAGCATTTT

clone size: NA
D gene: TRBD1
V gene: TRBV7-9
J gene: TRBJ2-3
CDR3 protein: CASSSFRDREPDTQYF
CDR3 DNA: TGTGCCAGCAGCTCCTTCCGGGACAGGGAGCCAGATACGCAGTATTTT